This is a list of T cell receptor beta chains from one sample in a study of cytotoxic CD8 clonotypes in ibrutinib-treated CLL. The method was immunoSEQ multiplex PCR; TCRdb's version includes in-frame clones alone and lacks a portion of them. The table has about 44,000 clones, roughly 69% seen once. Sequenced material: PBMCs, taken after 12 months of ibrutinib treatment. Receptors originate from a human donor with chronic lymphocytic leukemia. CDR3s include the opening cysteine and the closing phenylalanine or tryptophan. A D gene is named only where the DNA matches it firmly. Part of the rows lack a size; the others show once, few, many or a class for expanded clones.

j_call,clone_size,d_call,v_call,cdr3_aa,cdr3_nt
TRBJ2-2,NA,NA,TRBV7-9,CASSPGYGTGELFF,TGTGCCAGCAGCCCCGGATACGGAACCGGGGAGCTGTTTTTT
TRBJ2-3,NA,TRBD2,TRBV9,CASSVDEREAMWDTQYF,TGTGCCAGCAGCGTGGACGAGCGGGAGGCAATGTGGGATACGCAGTATTTT
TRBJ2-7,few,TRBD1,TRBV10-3,CAINRDREDEQYF,TGTGCCATCAACCGGGACAGAGAGGACGAGCAGTACTTC
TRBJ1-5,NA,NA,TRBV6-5,CASSGEGSRNQPQHF,TGTGCCAGCAGCGGGGAGGGGAGCCGGAATCAGCCCCAGCATTTT
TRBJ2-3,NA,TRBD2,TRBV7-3,CASSLTSGITDTQYF,TGTGCCAGCAGCTTAACTAGCGGGATTACAGATACGCAGTATTTT
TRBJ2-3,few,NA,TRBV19,CASSIFSGSADTQYF,TGTGCCAGTAGTATATTCTCCGGGAGCGCAGATACGCAGTATTTT
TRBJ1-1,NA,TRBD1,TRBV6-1,CASSFLDRGEAFF,TGTGCCAGCAGTTTCCTGGACAGGGGTGAAGCTTTCTTT
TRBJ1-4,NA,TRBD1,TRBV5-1,CASSPGTVATNEKLFF,TGCGCCAGCAGCCCGGGGACAGTTGCAACTAATGAAAAACTGTTTTTT
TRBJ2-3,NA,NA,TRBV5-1,CASSLDHTSTDTQYF,TGCGCCAGCAGCTTGGACCACACTAGCACAGATACGCAGTATTTT
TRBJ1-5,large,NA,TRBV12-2,CASRFQLTGGPYNQPQHF,TGTGCAAGTCGCTTCCAATTGACAGGGGGCCCTTACAATCAGCCCCAGCATTTT
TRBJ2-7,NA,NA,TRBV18,CASSPNAEYEQYF,TGTGCCAGCTCCCCCAATGCCGAGTACGAGCAGTACTTC
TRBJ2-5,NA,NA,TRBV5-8,CASSSLRWGAKETQYF,TGTGCCAGCAGCTCCTTACGTTGGGGGGCAAAAGAGACCCAGTACTTC
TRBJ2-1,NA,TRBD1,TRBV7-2,CASKQGFSYNEQFF,TGTGCCAGCAAACAGGGGTTCAGCTACAATGAGCAGTTCTTC
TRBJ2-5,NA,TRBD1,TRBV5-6,CASSTTGGAATQYF,TGTGCCAGCAGCACGACAGGGGGCGCGGCGACCCAGTACTTC
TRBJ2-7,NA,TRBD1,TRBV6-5,CASSRDSYEQYF,TGTGCCAGCAGTAGGGACAGCTACGAGCAGTACTTC
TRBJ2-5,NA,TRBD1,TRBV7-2,CASSLGTGSRTQYF,TGTGCCAGCAGCTTAGGGACAGGGTCTAGGACCCAGTACTTC
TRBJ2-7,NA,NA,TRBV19,CASRSTGADGEQYF,TGTGCCAGTAGGAGTACCGGGGCCGACGGCGAGCAGTACTTC
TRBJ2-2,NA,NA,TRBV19,CASKEGASTGELFF,TGTGCCAGTAAGGAGGGGGCGAGCACCGGGGAGCTGTTTTTT
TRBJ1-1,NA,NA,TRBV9,CASSVGGMGSTEAFF,TGTGCCAGCAGCGTAGGTGGTATGGGATCCACTGAAGCTTTCTTT
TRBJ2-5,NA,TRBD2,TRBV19,CASSIAGGRSQETQYF,TGTGCCAGTAGTATAGCGGGCGGGAGATCCCAAGAGACCCAGTACTTC
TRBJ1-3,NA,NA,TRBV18,CASSPEPTSGNTIYF,TGTGCCAGCTCACCAGAACCTACCTCTGGAAACACCATATATTTT
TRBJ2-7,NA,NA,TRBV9,CASSVIADSYEQYF,TGTGCCAGCAGCGTCATAGCGGATTCCTACGAGCAGTACTTC
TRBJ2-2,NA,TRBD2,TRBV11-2,CASSPTTSGRRTGELFF,TGTGCCAGCAGCCCGACGACTAGCGGGAGAAGGACCGGGGAGCTGTTTTTT
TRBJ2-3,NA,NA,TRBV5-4,CASSLSTGTTDTQYF,TGTGCCAGCAGCCTCTCGACTGGTACCACAGATACGCAGTATTTT
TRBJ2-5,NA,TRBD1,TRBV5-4,CASSFTGGQETQYF,TGTGCCAGCAGCTTTACAGGGGGTCAAGAGACCCAGTACTTC
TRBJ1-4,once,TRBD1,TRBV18,CASSPPDRSGEKLFF,TGTGCCAGCTCACCACCGGACAGGTCGGGTGAAAAACTGTTTTTT
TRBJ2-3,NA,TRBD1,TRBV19,CASSPDRGLTDTQYF,TGTGCCAGTAGTCCGGACAGGGGACTCACAGATACGCAGTATTTT
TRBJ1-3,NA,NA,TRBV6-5,CASFQGINGNTIYF,TGTGCCAGTTTTCAGGGGATCAATGGAAACACCATATATTTT
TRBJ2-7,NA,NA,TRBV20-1,CSARDNEQYF,TGCAGTGCTAGAGATAACGAGCAGTACTTC
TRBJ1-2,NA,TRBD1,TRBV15,CATSSFRGTGVNYGYTF,TGTGCCACCAGCAGTTTCAGGGGGACAGGAGTTAACTATGGCTACACCTTC
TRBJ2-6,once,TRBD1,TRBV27,CASSSDRGSGANVLTF,TGTGCCAGCAGTTCTGACAGGGGTTCAGGGGCCAACGTCCTGACTTTC
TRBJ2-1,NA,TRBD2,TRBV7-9,CASSVDAGGPFEQFF,TGTGCCAGCAGCGTCGACGCGGGAGGGCCTTTTGAGCAGTTCTTC
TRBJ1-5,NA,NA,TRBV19,CASTLRGHNQPQHF,TGTGCCAGTACCCTTCGGGGTCACAATCAGCCCCAGCATTTT
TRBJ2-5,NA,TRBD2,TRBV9,CASSVTAGGETQYF,TGTGCCAGCAGCGTAACGGCGGGAGGAGAGACCCAGTACTTC
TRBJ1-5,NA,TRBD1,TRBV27,CASGRRQGKDQPQHF,TGTGCCAGCGGACGCAGACAGGGAAAGGATCAGCCCCAGCATTTT
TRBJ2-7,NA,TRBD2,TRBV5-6,CASSSGGLYEQYF,TGTGCCAGCAGCTCGGGAGGACTCTACGAGCAGTACTTC
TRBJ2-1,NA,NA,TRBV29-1,CSVEGPSSYNEQFF,TGCAGCGTTGAAGGCCCCAGCTCCTACAATGAGCAGTTCTTC
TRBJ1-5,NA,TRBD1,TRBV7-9,CASSSGGQVQPQHF,TGTGCCAGCAGCTCGGGCGGACAGGTTCAGCCCCAGCATTTT
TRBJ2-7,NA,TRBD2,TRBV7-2,CASSSFGRGWYEQYF,TGTGCCAGCAGCTCCTTCGGGAGGGGATGGTACGAGCAGTACTTC
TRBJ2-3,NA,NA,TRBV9,CASSVPQGGEADTQYF,TGTGCCAGCAGCGTACCCCAGGGTGGAGAGGCAGATACGCAGTATTTT
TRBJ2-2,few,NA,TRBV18,CASSPDTNTGELFF,TGTGCCAGCTCGCCGGACACAAACACCGGGGAGCTGTTTTTT
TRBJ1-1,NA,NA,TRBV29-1,CSGDMNTEAFF,TGCAGCGGAGACATGAACACTGAAGCTTTCTTT
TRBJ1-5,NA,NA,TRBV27,CASSSLNQPQHF,TGTGCCAGCAGTTCCCTTAATCAGCCCCAGCATTTT
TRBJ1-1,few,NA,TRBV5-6,CASSFAHQRTEAFF,TGTGCCAGCAGCTTTGCTCACCAGAGGACTGAAGCTTTCTTT
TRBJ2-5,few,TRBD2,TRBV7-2,CASSLGLAEETQYF,TGTGCCAGCAGCTTAGGACTAGCGGAAGAGACCCAGTACTTC